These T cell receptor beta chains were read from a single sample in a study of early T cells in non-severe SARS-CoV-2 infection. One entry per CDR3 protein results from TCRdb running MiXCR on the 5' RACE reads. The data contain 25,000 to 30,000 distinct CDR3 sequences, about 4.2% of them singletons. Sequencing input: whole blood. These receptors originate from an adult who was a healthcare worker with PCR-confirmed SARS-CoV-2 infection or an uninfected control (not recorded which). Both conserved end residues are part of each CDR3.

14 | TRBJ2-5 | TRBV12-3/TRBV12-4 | CASSLVTTQETQYF
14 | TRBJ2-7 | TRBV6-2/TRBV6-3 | CASRDHAPQYEQYF
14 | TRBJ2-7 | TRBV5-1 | CASSLQRGDYEQYF
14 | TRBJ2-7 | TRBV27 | CASSLYVGVHEQYF
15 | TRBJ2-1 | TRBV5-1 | CASSRGGEGAHEQFF
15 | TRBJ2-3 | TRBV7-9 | CASSPGGRTHDTQYF
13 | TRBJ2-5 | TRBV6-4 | CASRARPGETQYF
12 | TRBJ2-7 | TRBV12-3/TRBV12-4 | CASSWDRGEQYF
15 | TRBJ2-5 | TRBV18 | CASSLSRDNGETQYF
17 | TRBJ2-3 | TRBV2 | CASSDMGRFNWPDTQYF
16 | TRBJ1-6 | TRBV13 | CASRAGGYLINSPLHF
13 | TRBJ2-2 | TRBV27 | CATAFFASGELFF
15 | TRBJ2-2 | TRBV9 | CASSVDAANTGELFF
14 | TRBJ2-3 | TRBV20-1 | CSAPKSGLSDTQYF
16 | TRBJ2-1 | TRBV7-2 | CASSLARLASYNEQFF
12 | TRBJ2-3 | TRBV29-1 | CSVESSTDTQYF
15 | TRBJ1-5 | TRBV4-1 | CASSQVKFSNQPQHF
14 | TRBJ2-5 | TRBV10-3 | CAISESTGVETQYF
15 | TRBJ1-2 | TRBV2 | CASRERTDTNYGYTF
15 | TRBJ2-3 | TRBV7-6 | CASSSPVTGTDTQYF
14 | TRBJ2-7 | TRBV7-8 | CASSRWTSSYEQYF
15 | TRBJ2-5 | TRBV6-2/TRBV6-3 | CASSSPGLAIRTQYF
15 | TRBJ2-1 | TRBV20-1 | CSAPDPTTSYNEQFF
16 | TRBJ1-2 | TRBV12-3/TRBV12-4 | CASRSNRDSQTNGYTF
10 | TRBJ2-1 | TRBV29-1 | CSVETGLRFF
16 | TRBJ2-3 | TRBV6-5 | CASSYFGQSSTDTQYF
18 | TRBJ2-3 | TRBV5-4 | CASSISPGTSGNTDTQYF
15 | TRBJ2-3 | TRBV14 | CASSQDGLALDTQYF
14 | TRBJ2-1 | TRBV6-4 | CASSSGRGDNEQFF
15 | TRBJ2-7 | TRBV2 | CASSEQGQGPYEQYF
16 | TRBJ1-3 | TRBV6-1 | CASSGRGLITGNTIYF
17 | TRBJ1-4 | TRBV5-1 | CASSLDPGSATNEKLFF
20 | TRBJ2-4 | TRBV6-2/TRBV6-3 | CASSYSMSLSGSLAKNIQYF
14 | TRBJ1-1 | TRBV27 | CASSYMRMNTEAFF
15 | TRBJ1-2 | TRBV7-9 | CASSFGPATNYGYTF
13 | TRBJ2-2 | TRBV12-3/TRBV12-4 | CASSFQGSRELFF
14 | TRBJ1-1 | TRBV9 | CASSVGAGNTEAFF
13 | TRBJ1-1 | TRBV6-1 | CASNLKFITEAFF
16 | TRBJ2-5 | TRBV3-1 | CASSQGLAGGQETQYF
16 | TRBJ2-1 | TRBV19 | CASSKSRTRSYNEQFF
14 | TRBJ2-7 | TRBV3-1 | CASSRPGTGPEQYF
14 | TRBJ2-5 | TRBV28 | CASSLFTLGETQYF
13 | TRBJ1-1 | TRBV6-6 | CATKAERGTEAFF
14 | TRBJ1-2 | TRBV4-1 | CASSQERQGNSYTF